One and the same sample provided the 13 T cell receptor beta chains below, sequenced in a study of identical twins. TCRdb re-analysed the 5' RACE reads in MiXCR, keeping a single row per CDR3 protein. The sample holds roughly 540,000 distinct CDR3 sequences, about 20% seen once. The data also belong to a second study, concerning T cells expressing NK-cell markers.

The sample was CD4+ T cells sorted from blood. The receptors derive from a young woman in good health.

The chain employs TRBV20-1 and TRBJ2-7, with TRBD1 identical over 12 bases. CDR3 size: 14 residues. The junction had 10 bases not matched to a gene; V was cut back by 5 bases and J by 8 bases. Looked up from germline, CDR1 is DFQATT and CDR2 is SNEGSKA (reference sequence). The CDR3 sequence is CSAPPQGQGAKQYF. The CDR3 DNA is TGCAGTGCTCCCCCCCAGGGACAGGGGGCTAAGCAGTACTTC.

The chain combines TRBV12-3 or TRBV12-4 with TRBJ2-5; TRBD1 is a possible D gene (6 bases). The length of the CDR3 is 16 residues. Trimming took 3 bases from V and 1 from J, leaving 15 bases between them. This CDR3 is CASSLGAGSIQETQYF. The CDR3 DNA follows: TGTGCCAGCAGTTTGGGGGCAGGGTCGATCCAAGAGACCCAGTACTTC.

This clonotype appeared a few times. The rearrangement links TRBV20-1 to TRBJ2-5; D may match TRBD1 or TRBD2 (5 bases each). Trimming shortened V by 6 bases and J by 1 base, and 21 bases separated the two germline ends. Looked up from germline, CDR1 is DFQATT and CDR2 is SNEGSKA (reference sequence). The CDR3 runs 16 residues. The CDR3 DNA reads as TGCAGTGCCCATTTTCCGGGACGGACTTTCCAAGAGACCCAGTACTTC. Its protein product is CSAHFPGRTFQETQYF.

This clonotype was recorded a few times. For the CDR3, the DNA is TGTGCCAGCAGTCGACAGGACAGGGCTAACTATGGCTACACCTTC. Translation: CASSRQDRANYGYTF. The J gene is TRBJ1-2, the V gene TRBV6-1; TRBD1 aligns across 8 bases. J was trimmed by 0 bases and V by 5 bases; bases with no gene match: 5. The CDR3 runs 15 residues. From germline, CDR1 is MNHNS and CDR2 SASEGT.

The chain recombines TRBV18 with TRBJ1-1; D is ambiguous. The CDR3 has 14 amino acids. Germline values: CDR1 KGHSH, CDR2 LQKENI. V was shortened by 6 bases and J by 1 base, with 12 bases between the two germline ends. Here the CDR3 reads CASSPGLSNTEAFF. CDR3 nucleotides: TGTGCCAGCTCCCCCGGGCTATCGAACACTGAAGCTTTCTTT.

This clonotype was seen more than once but under ten times. V and J are TRBV6-1 and TRBJ2-2; 9 bases fit TRBD1. V lost 4 bases to trimming and J lost 4 bases; unmatched junction nucleotides: 4. The V gene's germline CDR1 is MNHNS and CDR2 SASEGT. The CDR3 has 15 amino acids. The CDR3 sequence is CASSGRDRATGELFF. CDR3 bases: TGTGCCAGCAGTGGCCGGGACAGGGCCACCGGGGAGCTGTTTTTT.

This clonotype was found a few times. The chain links TRBV20-1 to TRBJ2-2, with D unclear. Trimming took 3 bases from V and 4 from J, leaving 6 bases between them. CDR1 is DFQATT and CDR2 is SNEGSKA in the germline V gene (reference sequence). The CDR3 is 12 residues long. The CDR3 region has the DNA TGCAGTGCTAGCAGGCTCACCGGGGAGCTGTTTTTT. Translation gives CSASRLTGELFF.

The chain links TRBV6-1 to TRBJ2-3, with 7 bases matching TRBD2. The CDR3 is 16 amino acids. The germline V gene has CDR1 MNHNS and CDR2 SASEGT. The V segment lost 8 bases and the J segment 4 bases; nucleotides outside the gene matches: 15. CDR3 sequence: CASSWPRERGADTQYF. The DNA of the CDR3 is TGTGCCAGCTCGTGGCCCAGGGAGCGGGGCGCAGATACGCAGTATTTT.

The rearrangement links TRBV20-1 to TRBJ1-1; no clear D gene. Germline V gene data show CDR1 as DFQATT and CDR2 as SNEGSKA (reference sequence). The CDR3 sequence is 13 residues long. Between the trimmed V and J ends, which lost 0 bases and 0 bases, there was a span of 5 bases. The chain's CDR3 is CSAREGLNTEAFF. The DNA of the CDR3 is TGCAGTGCTAGAGAGGGGTTGAACACTGAAGCTTTCTTT.

This clonotype was picked up a small number of times. The chain links TRBV27 to TRBJ2-7; 7 bases align to TRBD2. Per the germline V gene, CDR1 is MNHEY and CDR2 is SMNVEV (reference sequence). V shed 2 bases and J 6 bases; nucleotides not matched to a gene: 4. The CDR3 is 13 amino acids. As DNA, the CDR3 is TGTGCCAGCAGTTTACTCGGGGGGACCGAGCAGTACTTC. Protein product: CASSLLGGTEQYF.

In this sample, this clonotype turned up many times. The chain combines TRBV20-1 with TRBJ1-1; the match to TRBD1 covers 11 bases. Germline CDR1 and CDR2: DFQATT and SNEGSKA (reference sequence). The CDR3 is made up of 16 amino acids. V dropped 4 bases and J dropped 5; count of bases not matched to a gene: 12. CDR3 nucleotide sequence: TGCAGTGCTAAGAGGGGGGACAGGGGGAGAAGGACTGAAGCTTTCTTT. It specifies CSAKRGDRGRRTEAFF.

This clonotype has only one observation. The chain carries TRBV28 and TRBJ2-7; D is undetermined. This CDR3 is built from 12 residues. In germline, CDR1 is MDHEN, CDR2 SYDVKM. Trimming shortened V by 5 bases and J by 3 bases, and 8 bases separated the two germline ends. The CDR3 DNA sequence: TGTGCCAGCAGTAAGAACAACTACGAGCAGTACTTC. It specifies CASSKNNYEQYF.

The rearrangement joins TRBV9 to TRBJ2-5; D is undetermined. This CDR3 is built from 11 residues. The germline V gene encodes CDR1 SGDLS and CDR2 YYNGEE. The V and J ends lost 4 bases and 10 bases respectively, with 11 bases between them. CDR3 loop: CASSPRGDQYF. The CDR3 DNA reads TGTGCCAGCAGCCCCCGTGGAGACCAGTACTTC. Full variable domain (missing parts from reference TRBV9 and TRBJ2-5): DSGVTQTPKHLITATGQRVTLRCSPRSGDLSVYWYQQSLDQGLQFLIQYYNGEERAKGNILERFSAQQFPDLHSELNLSSLELGDSALYFCASSPRGDQYFGPGTRLLVL.